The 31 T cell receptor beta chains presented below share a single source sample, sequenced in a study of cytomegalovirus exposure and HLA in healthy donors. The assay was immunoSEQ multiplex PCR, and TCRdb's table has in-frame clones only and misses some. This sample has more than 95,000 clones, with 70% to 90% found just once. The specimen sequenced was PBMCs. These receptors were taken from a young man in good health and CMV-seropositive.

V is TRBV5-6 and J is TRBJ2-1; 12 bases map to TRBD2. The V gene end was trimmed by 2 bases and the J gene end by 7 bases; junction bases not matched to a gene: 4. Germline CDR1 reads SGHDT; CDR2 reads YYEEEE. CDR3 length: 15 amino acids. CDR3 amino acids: CASSFGLAGTNEQFF. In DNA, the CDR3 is TGTGCCAGCAGCTTCGGACTAGCGGGGACGAATGAGCAGTTCTTC.

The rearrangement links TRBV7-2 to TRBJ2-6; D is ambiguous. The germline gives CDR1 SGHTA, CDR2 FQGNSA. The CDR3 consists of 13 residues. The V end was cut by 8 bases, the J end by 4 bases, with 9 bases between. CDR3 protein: CASCPTGANVLTF. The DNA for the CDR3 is TGTGCCAGCTGCCCTACGGGGGCCAACGTCCTGACTTTC.

The CDR3 DNA follows: TGTGCCAGCAGCGGGATCTATAGCGGGGGTCAAGAGACCCAGTACTTC. Protein: CASSGIYSGGQETQYF. This chain joins TRBV7-9 and TRBJ2-5; 9 nucleotides line up with TRBD2. The ends lost 5 bases at V and 2 bases at J; junction bases unmatched: 9. Germline lookup yields CDR1 SEHNR and CDR2 FQNEAQ (reference sequence). This CDR3 is 16 amino acids long.

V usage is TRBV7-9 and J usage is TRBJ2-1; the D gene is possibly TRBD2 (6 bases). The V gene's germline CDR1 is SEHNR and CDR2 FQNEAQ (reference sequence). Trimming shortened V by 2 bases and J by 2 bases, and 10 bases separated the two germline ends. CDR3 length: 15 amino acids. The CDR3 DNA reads TGTGCCAGCAGCTTAAGCGCGGGGACCTACAATGAGCAGTTCTTC. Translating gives CASSLSAGTYNEQFF.

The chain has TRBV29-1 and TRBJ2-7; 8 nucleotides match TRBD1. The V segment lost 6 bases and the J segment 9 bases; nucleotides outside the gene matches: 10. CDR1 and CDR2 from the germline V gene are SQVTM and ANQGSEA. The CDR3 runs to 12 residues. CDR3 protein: CSVFPGGSVQYF. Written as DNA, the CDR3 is TGCAGCGTCTTTCCAGGGGGCTCGGTGCAGTACTTC.

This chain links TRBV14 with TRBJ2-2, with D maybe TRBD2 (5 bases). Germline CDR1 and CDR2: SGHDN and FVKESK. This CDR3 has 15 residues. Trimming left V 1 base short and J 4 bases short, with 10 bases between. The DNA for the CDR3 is TGTGCCAGCAGCCAAGTAATGGGGAGCACCGGGGAGCTGTTTTTT. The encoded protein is CASSQVMGSTGELFF.

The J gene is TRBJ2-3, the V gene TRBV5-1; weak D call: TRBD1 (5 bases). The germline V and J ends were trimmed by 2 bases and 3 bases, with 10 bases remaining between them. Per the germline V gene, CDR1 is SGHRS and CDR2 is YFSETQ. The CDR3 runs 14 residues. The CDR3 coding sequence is TGCGCCAGCAGCTTCCTCTCAGGGACAGATACGCAGTATTTT. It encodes CASSFLSGTDTQYF.

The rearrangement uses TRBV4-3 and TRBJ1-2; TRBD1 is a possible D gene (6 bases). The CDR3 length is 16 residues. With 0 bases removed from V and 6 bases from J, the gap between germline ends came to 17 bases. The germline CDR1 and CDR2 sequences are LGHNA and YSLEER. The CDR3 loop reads CASSQDSSGGGHGYTF. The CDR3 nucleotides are TGCGCCAGCAGCCAAGATTCTTCCGGCGGGGGGCATGGCTACACCTTC.

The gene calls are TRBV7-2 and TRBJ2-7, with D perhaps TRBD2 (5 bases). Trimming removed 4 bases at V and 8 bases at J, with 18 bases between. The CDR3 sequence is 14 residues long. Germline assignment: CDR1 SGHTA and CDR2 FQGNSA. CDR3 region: CASSYGLGFEKQYF. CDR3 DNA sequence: TGTGCCAGCAGCTATGGACTGGGATTTGAGAAGCAGTACTTC.

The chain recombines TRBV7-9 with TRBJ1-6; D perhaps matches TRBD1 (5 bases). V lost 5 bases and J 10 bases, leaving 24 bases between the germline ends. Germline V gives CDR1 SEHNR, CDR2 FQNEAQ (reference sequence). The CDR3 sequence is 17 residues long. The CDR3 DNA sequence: TGTGCCAGCAGCCCAGGCGGGGCCAATCGCTTTATCTCACCCCTCCACTTT. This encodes CASSPGGANRFISPLHF.

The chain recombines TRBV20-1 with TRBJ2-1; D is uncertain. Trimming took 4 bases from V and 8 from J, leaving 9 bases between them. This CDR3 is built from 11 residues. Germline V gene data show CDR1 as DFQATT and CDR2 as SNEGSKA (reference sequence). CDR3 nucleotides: TGCAGTGCTAATGACCGGGATGAGCAGTTCTTC. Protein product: CSANDRDEQFF.

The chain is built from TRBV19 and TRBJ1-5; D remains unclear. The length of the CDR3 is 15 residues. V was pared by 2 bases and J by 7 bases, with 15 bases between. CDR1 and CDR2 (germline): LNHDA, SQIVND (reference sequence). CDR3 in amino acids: CASSIPPRAGQPQHF. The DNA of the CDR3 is TGTGCCAGTAGTATACCCCCTCGGGCGGGGCAGCCCCAGCATTTT.

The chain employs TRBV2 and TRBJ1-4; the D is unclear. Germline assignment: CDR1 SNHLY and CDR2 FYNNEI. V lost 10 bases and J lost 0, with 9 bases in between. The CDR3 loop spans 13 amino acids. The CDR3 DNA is TGTGCCACGGCGGCCACAACTAATGAAAAACTGTTTTTT. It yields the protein CATAATTNEKLFF.

The CDR3 coding sequence is TGTGCCATCAGTTTGTCTAGCGGGGGCCTTACCTACAATGAGCAGTTCTTC. Its translation: CAISLSSGGLTYNEQFF. This chain links TRBV10-3 with TRBJ2-1, with TRBD2 matching 10 bases. Germline V lookup: CDR1 ENHRY, CDR2 SYGVKD. V trimming: 5 bases; J trimming: 2 bases; junction bases outside the gene matches: 9. CDR3 length equals 17 residues.

CDR3 sequence (DNA): TGCGCCAGCAGACAGGGGGACTCTGGGGCCAACGTCCTGACTTTC. This sequence encodes CASRQGDSGANVLTF. The rearrangement links TRBV5-1 to TRBJ2-6; 8 bases fit TRBD1. The trim removed 5 bases at V and 0 bases at J, leaving 1 base unmatched. Germline V CDR1 and CDR2: SGHRS, YFSETQ. CDR3 length: 15 residues.

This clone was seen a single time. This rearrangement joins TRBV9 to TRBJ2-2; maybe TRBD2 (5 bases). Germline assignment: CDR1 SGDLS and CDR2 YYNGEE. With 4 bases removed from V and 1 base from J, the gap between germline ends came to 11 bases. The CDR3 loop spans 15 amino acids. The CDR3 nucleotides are TGTGCCAGCAGCTCGGGGAATGGGAACACCGGGGAGCTGTTTTTT. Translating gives CASSSGNGNTGELFF.

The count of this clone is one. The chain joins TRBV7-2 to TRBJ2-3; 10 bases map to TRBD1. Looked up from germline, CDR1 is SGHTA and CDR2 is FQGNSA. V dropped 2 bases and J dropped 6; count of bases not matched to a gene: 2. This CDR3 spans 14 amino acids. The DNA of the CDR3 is TGTGCCAGCAGCTTAAGGACAGGGGGGGATACGCAGTATTTT. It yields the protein CASSLRTGGDTQYF.

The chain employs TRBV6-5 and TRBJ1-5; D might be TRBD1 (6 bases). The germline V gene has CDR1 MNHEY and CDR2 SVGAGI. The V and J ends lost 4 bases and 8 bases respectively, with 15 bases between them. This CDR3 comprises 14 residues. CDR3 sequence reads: CASSSTGFLEPQHF. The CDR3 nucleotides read TGTGCCAGCAGTTCAACAGGGTTTTTGGAGCCCCAGCATTTT.

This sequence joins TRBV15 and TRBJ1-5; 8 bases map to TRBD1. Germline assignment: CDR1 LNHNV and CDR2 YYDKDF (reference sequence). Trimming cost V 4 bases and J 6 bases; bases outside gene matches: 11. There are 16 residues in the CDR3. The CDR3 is CATSKFGTGVGQPQHF. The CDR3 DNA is TGTGCCACCAGCAAATTTGGGACAGGAGTGGGTCAGCCCCAGCATTTT.

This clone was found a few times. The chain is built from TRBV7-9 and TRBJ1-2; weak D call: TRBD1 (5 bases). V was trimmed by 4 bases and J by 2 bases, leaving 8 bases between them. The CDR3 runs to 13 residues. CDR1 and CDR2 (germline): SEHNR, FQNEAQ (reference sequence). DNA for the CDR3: TGTGCCAGCAGCTCGACAGAGAACTATGGCTACACCTTC. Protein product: CASSSTENYGYTF.

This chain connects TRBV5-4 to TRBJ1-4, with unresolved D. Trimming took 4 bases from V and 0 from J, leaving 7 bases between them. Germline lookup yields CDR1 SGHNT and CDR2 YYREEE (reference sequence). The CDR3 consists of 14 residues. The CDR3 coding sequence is TGTGCCAGCAGCATAACAGCAACTAATGAAAAACTGTTTTTT. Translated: CASSITATNEKLFF.

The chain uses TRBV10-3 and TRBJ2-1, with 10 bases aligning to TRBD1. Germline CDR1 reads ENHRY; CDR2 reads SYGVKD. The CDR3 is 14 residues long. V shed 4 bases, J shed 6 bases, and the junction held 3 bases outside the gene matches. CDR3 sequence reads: CAISGDRGSNEQFF. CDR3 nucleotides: TGTGCCATCAGTGGGGACAGGGGAAGCAATGAGCAGTTCTTC.

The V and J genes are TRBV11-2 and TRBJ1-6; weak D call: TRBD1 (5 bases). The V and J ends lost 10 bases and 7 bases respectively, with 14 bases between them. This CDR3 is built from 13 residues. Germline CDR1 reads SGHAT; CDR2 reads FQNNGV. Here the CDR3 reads CATYSGGNSPLHF. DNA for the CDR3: TGTGCCACCTATAGTGGGGGGAATTCACCCCTCCACTTT.

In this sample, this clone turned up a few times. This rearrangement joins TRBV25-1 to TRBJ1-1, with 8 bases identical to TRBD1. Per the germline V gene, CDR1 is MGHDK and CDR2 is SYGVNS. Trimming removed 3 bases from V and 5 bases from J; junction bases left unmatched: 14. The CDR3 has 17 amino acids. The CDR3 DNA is TGTGCCAGCAGTGAGCCCGGACAGGGCGGAGATAGTACTGAAGCTTTCTTT. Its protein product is CASSEPGQGGDSTEAFF.

This chain's CDR3 is CASSKGTGAVSYEQYF. DNA for the CDR3: TGTGCCAGCAGCAAGGGGACAGGAGCAGTCTCCTACGAGCAGTACTTC. The chain recombines TRBV6-6 with TRBJ2-7; TRBD1 aligns across 8 bases. Germline V CDR1 and CDR2: MNHNY, SVGAGI (reference sequence). This CDR3 is 16 amino acids long. After removal of 6 bases from V and 0 bases from J, the junction contained 10 bases not matched to a gene.

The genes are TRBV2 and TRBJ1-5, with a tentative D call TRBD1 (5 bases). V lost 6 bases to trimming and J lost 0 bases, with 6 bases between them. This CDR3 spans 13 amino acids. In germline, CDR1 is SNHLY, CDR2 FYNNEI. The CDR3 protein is CASSRDSNQPQHF. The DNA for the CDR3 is TGTGCCAGCAGCAGGGATAGCAATCAGCCCCAGCATTTT.

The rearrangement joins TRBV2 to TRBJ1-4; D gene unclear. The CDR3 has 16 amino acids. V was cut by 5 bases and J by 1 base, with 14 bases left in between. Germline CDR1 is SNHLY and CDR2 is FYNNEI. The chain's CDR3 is CASSSAAPKTNEKLFF. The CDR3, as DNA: TGTGCCAGCAGTTCGGCAGCGCCCAAAACTAATGAAAAACTGTTTTTT.

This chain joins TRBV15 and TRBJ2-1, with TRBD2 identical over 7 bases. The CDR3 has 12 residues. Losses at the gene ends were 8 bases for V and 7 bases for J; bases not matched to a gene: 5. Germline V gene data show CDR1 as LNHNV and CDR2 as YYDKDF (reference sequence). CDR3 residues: CATRRGWNEQFF. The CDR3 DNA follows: TGTGCCACCCGGCGGGGGTGGAATGAGCAGTTCTTC. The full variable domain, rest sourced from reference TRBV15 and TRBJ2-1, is DAMVIQNPRYQVTQFGKPVTLSCSQTLNHNVMYWYQQKSSQAPKLLFHYYDKDFNNEADTPDNFQSRRPNTSFCFLDIRSPGLGDTAMYLCATRRGWNEQFFGPGTRLTVL.

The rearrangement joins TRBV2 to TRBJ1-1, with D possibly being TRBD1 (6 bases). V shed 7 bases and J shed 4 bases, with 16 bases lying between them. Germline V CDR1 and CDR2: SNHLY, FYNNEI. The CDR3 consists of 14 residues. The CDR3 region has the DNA TGTGCCAGCAACAAACAGGGATCCGGCACTGAAGCTTTCTTT. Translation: CASNKQGSGTEAFF.

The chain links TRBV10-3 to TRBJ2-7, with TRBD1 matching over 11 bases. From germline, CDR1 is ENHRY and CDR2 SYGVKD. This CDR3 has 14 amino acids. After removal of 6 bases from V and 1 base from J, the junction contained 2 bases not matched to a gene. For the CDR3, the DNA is TGTGCCATCAGGGGACAGGGGGGTTCCTACGAGCAGTACTTC. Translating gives CAIRGQGGSYEQYF.

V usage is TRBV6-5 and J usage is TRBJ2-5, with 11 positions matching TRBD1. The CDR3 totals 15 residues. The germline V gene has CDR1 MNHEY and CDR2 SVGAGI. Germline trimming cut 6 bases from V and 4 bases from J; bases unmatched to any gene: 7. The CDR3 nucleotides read TGTGCCAGCAGGGATCAGGACAGGGGGCCAGAGACCCAGTACTTC. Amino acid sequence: CASRDQDRGPETQYF.